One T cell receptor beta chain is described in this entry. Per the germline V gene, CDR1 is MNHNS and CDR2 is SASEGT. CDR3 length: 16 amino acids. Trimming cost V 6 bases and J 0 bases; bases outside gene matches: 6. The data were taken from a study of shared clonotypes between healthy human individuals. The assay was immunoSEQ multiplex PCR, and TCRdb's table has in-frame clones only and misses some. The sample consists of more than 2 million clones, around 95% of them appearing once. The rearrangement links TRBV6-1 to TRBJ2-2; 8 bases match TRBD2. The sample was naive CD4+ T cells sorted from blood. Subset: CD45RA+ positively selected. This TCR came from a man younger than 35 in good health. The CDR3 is CASRETSGPNTGELFF. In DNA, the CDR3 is TGTGCCAGCAGGGAAACTAGCGGTCCGAACACCGGGGAGCTGTTTTTT.